What follows are 28 T cell receptor beta chains derived from one specimen sequenced in a study of blood T cell repertoires in COVID-19 (dated by TCRdb to between 2020 and 2021). The library was generated by the immunoSEQ multiplex PCR assay. As stored in TCRdb, this immuneACCESS dataset retains in-frame rearrangements with V and J assigned. A fraction of the clones does not appear; measured against another copy, unresolved V genes explain less than half of the discrepancy, and the remainder lacks a known reason. This sample holds under 50,000 clones; just over 85% were observed only once. Over 5% of the sample is taken by the ten largest. Source material: peripheral blood. These TCRs come from a man in his forties or fifties with active COVID-19.

The V and J genes are TRBV6-5 and TRBJ1-1; TRBD1 aligns across 9 bases. J was trimmed by 4 bases and V by 6 bases; bases with no gene match: 9. CDR1 is MNHEY and CDR2 is SVGAGI in the germline V gene. The CDR3 sequence is 15 residues long. The CDR3 bases are TGTGCCAGCAGAATGGACAGGGGAAGTTTCACTGAAGCTTTCTTT. It translates to CASRMDRGSFTEAFF.

This clone showed up just a few times. The chain couples TRBV2 to TRBJ1-2, with TRBD1 as a possible D gene (5 bases). Germline CDR1 reads SNHLY; CDR2 reads FYNNEI. V was cut by 4 bases and J by 0 bases, with 15 bases left in between. CDR3 length: 16 amino acids. The CDR3 DNA is TGTGCCAGCAGTGTGGTAGGAGGGACCGCTAACTATGGCTACACCTTC. This translates into CASSVVGGTANYGYTF.

The genes are TRBV7-9 and TRBJ2-1, with D possibly TRBD1 on 7 matching bases. CDR1 and CDR2 from the germline V gene are SEHNR and FQNEAQ (reference sequence). CDR3 length: 18 residues. Trimming removed 2 bases from V and 0 bases from J, with 17 bases in between. For the CDR3, the DNA is TGTGCCAGCAGCTTATTGGACCGCGGGACAGCCTCCTACAATGAGCAGTTCTTC. Its protein is CASSLLDRGTASYNEQFF.

The chain employs TRBV7-6 and TRBJ2-3; the match to TRBD2 covers 8 bases. Trimming cost V 8 bases and J 3 bases; bases outside gene matches: 7. Germline CDR1 is SGHVS and CDR2 is FNYEAQ. The CDR3 runs 14 residues. The CDR3 DNA reads as TGTGCCAGCGGGAGCGGGAGCATAACAGATACGCAGTATTTT. Translated, it gives CASGSGSITDTQYF.

This clone was seen more than once but under ten times. The rearrangement uses TRBV14 and TRBJ1-2, with unresolved D. The CDR3 sequence is 15 residues long. V was trimmed by 0 bases and J by 7 bases, leaving 15 bases between them. Germline-derived CDR1 and CDR2 are SGHDN and FVKESK. In DNA form, the CDR3 reads TGTGCCAGCAGCCAAGATCAATGGGGAGCCTTTGGCTACACCTTC. Translation: CASSQDQWGAFGYTF.

The V call is TRBV30, the J call TRBJ2-7, with a tentative D call TRBD2 (5 bases). The CDR3 is 11 amino acids. Trimming removed 4 bases at V and 6 bases at J, with 10 bases between. Germline V gives CDR1 GTSNPN, CDR2 SVGIG (reference sequence). This CDR3 reads CAWTTLAEQYF. In nucleotides, the CDR3 is TGTGCCTGGACAACGCTAGCCGAGCAGTACTTC.

In nucleotides, the CDR3 is TGCAGTGCTAGTGACACCTACTCCTACGAGCAGTACTTC. It specifies CSASDTYSYEQYF. The rearrangement joins TRBV20-1 to TRBJ2-7, with unresolved D. CDR1 and CDR2 from the germline V gene are DFQATT and SNEGSKA (reference sequence). Deletions cut 3 bases from V and 0 bases from J, with 9 bases between. The CDR3 has 13 residues.

This clone has just one count. The chain uses TRBV28 and TRBJ2-1; 8 nucleotides line up with TRBD2. V was clipped by 5 bases and J by 5 bases; unmatched bases: 14. The CDR3 contains 17 residues. Per the germline V gene, CDR1 is MDHEN and CDR2 is SYDVKM. CDR3 bases: TGTGCCAGCAGTCTGTGGTTGGTCGGGAGGGCCGACAATGAGCAGTTCTTC. It specifies CASSLWLVGRADNEQFF.

The V gene is TRBV4-2, the J gene TRBJ1-2, with no clear D. Germline V gives CDR1 LGHNA, CDR2 YNFKEQ. This CDR3 is built from 14 residues. Trimming pared 1 base from V and 2 bases from J, leaving 8 bases between. The CDR3 coding sequence is TGTGCCAGCAGCCAAGGGGCCACCAACTATGGCTACACCTTC. This encodes CASSQGATNYGYTF.

The V and J genes are TRBV7-8 and TRBJ2-2; D may be TRBD2 (6 bases). V was cut by 5 bases and J by 4 bases, with 17 bases left in between. CDR1 SGHVS and CDR2 FQNEAQ come from the germline V gene. This CDR3 spans 16 amino acids. CDR3 residues: CASSPLRGAGTGELFF. CDR3 bases: TGTGCCAGCAGCCCTCTAAGGGGAGCGGGCACCGGGGAGCTGTTTTTT.

J is TRBJ1-3 and V is TRBV27; the D gene is possibly TRBD1 (6 bases). The CDR3 extends over 15 amino acids. V was clipped by 3 bases and J by 3 bases, with 12 bases between them. Looked up from germline, CDR1 is MNHEY and CDR2 is SMNVEV (reference sequence). The CDR3 reads CASSFGGGFGNTIYF. In DNA, the CDR3 is TGTGCCAGCAGTTTTGGGGGGGGCTTTGGAAACACCATATATTTT.

CDR3 nucleotide sequence: TGTGCCAGCAGCCAAGTATTTGGACAGGGGGCGTCTGGCTACACCTTC. Its protein is CASSQVFGQGASGYTF. V usage is TRBV4-2 and J usage is TRBJ1-2; 11 bases agree with TRBD1. V lost 1 base, J lost 7 bases, and 8 bases stayed unmatched. Looked up from germline, CDR1 is LGHNA and CDR2 is YNFKEQ. This CDR3 has 16 amino acids.

Written as DNA, the CDR3 is TGTGCCAGCAGCGTGGGGCGAGCCTACGAGCAGTACTTC. Encoded protein: CASSVGRAYEQYF. J is TRBJ2-7 and V is TRBV3-1 (or the pseudogene TRBV3-2); weak D call: TRBD1 (5 bases). This CDR3 comprises 13 residues. CDR1 and CDR2 (germline): LGHDT, YNNKEL (reference sequence). V was trimmed by 5 bases and J by 2 bases, leaving 10 bases between them.

This rearrangement joins TRBV11-3 to TRBJ2-3; 8 bases match TRBD2. Germline trimming cut 5 bases from V and 6 bases from J; bases unmatched to any gene: 7. The germline gives CDR1 SGHNT, CDR2 YENEEA. The CDR3 is 14 amino acids. The CDR3 here is CASSAGLAGDTQYF. CDR3 in DNA: TGTGCCAGCAGCGCCGGACTAGCCGGGGATACGCAGTATTTT.

This clone was observed a handful of times. The chain uses TRBV5-5 and TRBJ2-7, with 8 positions matching TRBD1. The CDR3 totals 15 residues. CDR1 SGHKS and CDR2 YYEKEE come from the germline V gene (reference sequence). V was pared by 3 bases and J by 2 bases, with 7 bases of the junction left unmatched. This CDR3 reads CASSSRTGIAYEQYF. In nucleotides, the CDR3 is TGTGCCAGCAGCTCACGGACAGGGATAGCCTACGAGCAGTACTTC.

The chain is built from TRBV6-5 and TRBJ2-7; 11 bases align to TRBD2. Germline V lookup: CDR1 MNHEY, CDR2 SVGAGI. Trimming removed 8 bases from V and 3 bases from J; junction bases left unmatched: 6. This CDR3 has 14 amino acids. CDR3 nucleotide sequence: TGTGCCAGCGGGGGGACTAGCGGACGCTACGAGCAGTACTTC. Translated, it gives CASGGTSGRYEQYF.

This chain uses TRBV6-6 with TRBJ2-3; TRBD2 agrees at 12 bases. The CDR3 loop spans 16 amino acids. Germline CDR1 MNHNY, CDR2 SVGAGI (reference sequence). V shed 10 bases, J shed 6 bases, and the junction held 14 bases outside the gene matches. The CDR3, as DNA: TGTGCCACCCTAGCGGGAGGGCCCCCTATGATGGATACGCAGTATTTT. Translating it yields CATLAGGPPMMDTQYF.

The rearrangement uses TRBV30 and TRBJ1-2; TRBD1 matches 7 bases. V gave up 3 bases and J gave up 3 bases; unmatched junction bases: 4. CDR3 length: 13 amino acids. Germline CDR1 GTSNPN, CDR2 SVGIG (reference sequence). CDR3 in DNA: TGTGCCTGGAGAGACAGGGTTTACTATGGCTACACCTTC. The encoded protein is CAWRDRVYYGYTF.

The V call is TRBV9, the J call TRBJ1-4; unclear D gene. The CDR3 is 13 residues long. V was shortened by 8 bases and J by 4 bases, with 12 bases between the two germline ends. Germline values: CDR1 SGDLS, CDR2 YYNGEE. The CDR3 spells CARGGSFNEKLFF. CDR3 DNA sequence: TGTGCCAGGGGCGGGTCATTTAATGAAAAACTGTTTTTT.

The rearrangement links TRBV3-1 (or the pseudogene TRBV3-2) to TRBJ2-5; 8 nucleotides line up with TRBD1. Germline CDR1 reads LGHDT; CDR2 reads YNNKEL (reference sequence). V shed 7 bases and J 5 bases; nucleotides not matched to a gene: 6. CDR3 length: 13 amino acids. CDR3 DNA sequence: TGTGCCAGCAACCAGGGGGCTAGGGAGACCCAGTACTTC. This codes for CASNQGARETQYF.

This clone occurred once. The gene calls are TRBV29-1 and TRBJ1-1; 8 bases align to TRBD1. Germline-derived CDR1 and CDR2 are SQVTM and ANQGSEA. CDR3 length: 12 amino acids. With 6 bases clipped from V and 4 bases from J, the junction kept 4 bases outside the gene matches. CDR3 nucleotide sequence: TGCAGCGTCCTTACAGGGGGCACTGAAGCTTTCTTT. Its translation is CSVLTGGTEAFF.

By share of the sample, this clone is medium-sized (0.01 to 0.1%). The genes are TRBV27 and TRBJ1-6; 9 bases are a match to TRBD1. Losses at the gene ends were 5 bases for V and 13 bases for J; bases not matched to a gene: 9. Germline assignment: CDR1 MNHEY and CDR2 SMNVEV (reference sequence). This CDR3 region has 14 residues. The CDR3 bases are TGTGCCAGCAGTCCGGGACAGGGCTTGATGCCCCTCCACTTT. Protein sequence: CASSPGQGLMPLHF.

The genes are TRBV5-1 and TRBJ2-5, with 7 bases that match TRBD2. Germline-derived CDR1 and CDR2 are SGHRS and YFSETQ. The CDR3 loop spans 15 amino acids. J lost 5 bases, V lost 2 bases, and 9 bases had no gene match. In DNA, the CDR3 is TGCGCCAGCAGCTTCTCCGGGCCCGGGGGGGAGACCCAGTACTTC. This translates into CASSFSGPGGETQYF.

The CDR3 sequence is CSVEGWQNNEQFF. The CDR3, as DNA: TGCAGCGTTGAAGGCTGGCAAAACAATGAGCAGTTCTTC. The rearrangement uses TRBV29-1 and TRBJ2-1, with unresolved D. The CDR3 spans 13 residues. Trimming cost V 1 base and J 5 bases, with 9 bases left between them. Germline V gene lookup returns CDR1 SQVTM and CDR2 ANQGSEA.

The chain combines TRBV19 with TRBJ1-2; no clear D gene. The CDR3 spans 17 residues. Trimming took 5 bases from V and 1 from J, leaving 20 bases between them. Germline V lookup: CDR1 LNHDA, CDR2 SQIVND (reference sequence). The chain's CDR3 is CASSPPFWAMNNYGYTF. The CDR3 region has the DNA TGTGCCAGTAGTCCCCCCTTCTGGGCGATGAATAACTATGGCTACACCTTC.

The CDR3 nucleotides read TGCGCCAGCAGCTTCCACGCCGGACGGGGAAATTCACCCCTCCACTTT. Translating gives CASSFHAGRGNSPLHF. This rearrangement joins TRBV5-1 to TRBJ1-6; D unresolved. Trimming shortened V by 2 bases and J by 7 bases, and 16 bases separated the two germline ends. There are 16 residues in the CDR3. Per germline, CDR1 SGHRS and CDR2 YFSETQ. Full variable domain (rest looked up from reference TRBV5-1 and TRBJ1-6): KAGVTQTPRYLIKTRGQQVTLSCSPISGHRSVSWYQQTPGQGLQFLFEYFSETQRNKGNFPGRFSGRQFSNSRSEMNVSTLELGDSALYLCASSFHAGRGNSPLHFGNGTRLTVT.

The chain is built from TRBV2 and TRBJ1-1; TRBD1 agrees at 11 bases. The CDR3 is 17 amino acids. Germline V gene data show CDR1 as SNHLY and CDR2 as FYNNEI. The V gene end was trimmed by 7 bases and the J gene end by 5 bases; junction bases not matched to a gene: 15. This CDR3 reads CASNPWGTGGGSTEAFF. As DNA, the CDR3 is TGTGCCAGCAACCCCTGGGGGACAGGGGGTGGTAGTACTGAAGCTTTCTTT.

In DNA, the CDR3 is TGCAGCGCCTCAGGGGTAGACTCAGCCTACGAGCAGTACTTC. It is translated as CSASGVDSAYEQYF. The genes are TRBV29-1 and TRBJ2-7; perhaps TRBD1 as D (6 bases). The CDR3 consists of 14 residues. Germline CDR1 reads SQVTM; CDR2 reads ANQGSEA. Between the trimmed V and J ends, which lost 7 bases and 2 bases, there was a span of 18 bases.